Each of the 25 T cell receptor beta chains below was sequenced from the same sample in a study of blood T cell repertoires in COVID-19. TCRdb keeps only in-frame clones here, not all; method: immunoSEQ multiplex PCR. The sample lists about 140,000 clones, roughly 84% seen once, with about 8% in the top ten. The sample taken for sequencing was peripheral blood. These receptors originate from a human donor in a cohort sampled during active COVID-19.

This clone was detected a few times. This chain connects TRBV6-5 to TRBJ1-5; 9 positions agree with TRBD1. Germline V gene lookup returns CDR1 MNHEY and CDR2 SVGAGI. The CDR3 has 14 residues. The ends lost 7 bases at V and 6 bases at J; junction bases unmatched: 7. The CDR3 coding sequence is TGTGCCAGCAAGGGTACAGGGGGCTCTCAGCCCCAGCATTTT. Amino acids: CASKGTGGSQPQHF.

The chain carries TRBV6-5 and TRBJ2-4; maybe TRBD1 (6 bases). This CDR3 spans 14 amino acids. V was trimmed by 2 bases and J by 5 bases, leaving 10 bases between them. The germline V gene encodes CDR1 MNHEY and CDR2 SVGAGI. The CDR3 region has the DNA TGTGCCAGCAGTTACCAAGCAGGGGAAAACATTCAGTACTTC. Translated, it gives CASSYQAGENIQYF.

This clone was seen a single time. The chain links TRBV7-2 to TRBJ2-7, with 8 nucleotides matching TRBD2. V lost 3 bases and J lost 0; bases outside the gene matches: 10. The CDR3 spans 17 residues. Germline V lookup: CDR1 SGHTA, CDR2 FQGNSA. The CDR3 sequence is CASSFLLAALSSYEQYF. For the CDR3, the DNA is TGTGCCAGCAGCTTTCTACTAGCGGCCTTGAGCTCCTACGAGCAGTACTTC.

The chain uses TRBV7-9 and TRBJ1-1; the D is unclear. Trimming removed 3 bases from V and 4 bases from J, with 12 bases in between. Germline CDR1 is SEHNR and CDR2 is FQNEAQ (reference sequence). The CDR3 loop spans 14 amino acids. Written as DNA, the CDR3 is TGTGCCAGCAGCTTCGGGTCTCCGAGCACTGAAGCTTTCTTT. Its protein is CASSFGSPSTEAFF.

The chain has TRBV29-1 and TRBJ2-3, with 15 bases aligning to TRBD2. The CDR3 runs 16 residues. Germline-derived CDR1 and CDR2 are SQVTM and ANQGSEA. The J segment lost 5 bases and the V segment lost 0 bases, leaving 3 bases of the junction unmatched. CDR3 residues: CSVEEGLAGGRDTQYF. DNA for the CDR3: TGCAGCGTTGAAGAGGGACTAGCGGGGGGCCGAGATACGCAGTATTTT.

This chain links TRBV3-1 (or the pseudogene TRBV3-2) with TRBJ1-2; possible D gene TRBD1, 5 bases. Trimming cost V 0 bases and J 6 bases, with 5 bases left between them. The CDR3 extends over 12 amino acids. Germline-derived CDR1 and CDR2 are LGHDT and YNNKEL (reference sequence). This chain's CDR3 is CASSQEGDGYTF. CDR3 bases: TGTGCCAGCAGCCAAGAAGGGGATGGCTACACCTTC.

The V gene is TRBV19, the J gene TRBJ1-4; D gene uncertain. Germline loops: CDR1 LNHDA, CDR2 SQIVND (reference sequence). V lost 4 bases and J 3 bases, leaving 6 bases between the germline ends. There are 13 residues in the CDR3. The CDR3: CASSRHANEKLFF. CDR3 nucleotide sequence: TGTGCCAGTAGTAGACATGCTAATGAAAAACTGTTTTTT.

The V and J genes are TRBV5-1 and TRBJ2-7, with TRBD1 matching 7 bases. Germline trimming cut 4 bases from V and 2 bases from J; bases unmatched to any gene: 6. Germline-derived CDR1 and CDR2 are SGHRS and YFSETQ. The CDR3 spans 14 residues. CDR3: CASSLDRYTYEQYF. CDR3 sequence (DNA): TGCGCCAGCAGCCTGGACAGGTACACCTACGAGCAGTACTTC. Filled out from reference TRBV5-1 and TRBJ2-7, the complete variable domain reads KAGVTQTPRYLIKTRGQQVTLSCSPISGHRSVSWYQQTPGQGLQFLFEYFSETQRNKGNFPGRFSGRQFSNSRSEMNVSTLELGDSALYLCASSLDRYTYEQYFGPGTRLTVT.

The gene calls are TRBV5-1 and TRBJ1-1; the D gene is possibly TRBD1 (5 bases). Trimming removed 7 bases from V and 3 bases from J, with 19 bases in between. There are 15 residues in the CDR3. The germline CDR1 and CDR2 sequences are SGHRS and YFSETQ. In nucleotides, the CDR3 is TGCGCCAGCGGGTGGGGCCCCCGGGCTGACACTGAAGCTTTCTTT. Its translation: CASGWGPRADTEAFF.

In this sample, this clone turned up once. This chain connects TRBV7-9 to TRBJ2-5, with D perhaps TRBD2 (6 bases). The CDR3 loop spans 15 amino acids. V was clipped by 0 bases and J by 2 bases, with 10 bases between them. In germline, CDR1 is SEHNR, CDR2 FQNEAQ (reference sequence). The CDR3 coding sequence is TGTGCCAGCAGCTTAGCGCGGGGAACTCAAGAGACCCAGTACTTC. It is translated as CASSLARGTQETQYF.

The rearrangement joins TRBV5-1 to TRBJ2-3, with D unclear. Germline CDR1 SGHRS, CDR2 YFSETQ. CDR3 length: 12 residues. With 4 bases removed from V and 3 bases from J, the gap between germline ends came to 6 bases. The CDR3 region is CASSQMTDTQYF. In DNA form, the CDR3 reads TGCGCCAGCAGCCAAATGACAGATACGCAGTATTTT.

This clone was seen just once. The chain couples TRBV27 to TRBJ1-5; 7 bases match TRBD1. The CDR3 length is 16 residues. Germline trimming cut 5 bases from V and 0 bases from J; bases unmatched to any gene: 7. Germline values: CDR1 MNHEY, CDR2 SMNVEV (reference sequence). The CDR3 loop is CASSPQDRYSNQPQHF. CDR3 in DNA: TGTGCCAGCAGTCCCCAGGACAGGTATAGCAATCAGCCCCAGCATTTT.

The chain uses TRBV5-1 and TRBJ1-6; D is unresolved. V was trimmed by 0 bases and J by 8 bases, leaving 12 bases between them. The germline V gene encodes CDR1 SGHRS and CDR2 YFSETQ. CDR3 length: 15 amino acids. The DNA of the CDR3 is TGCGCCAGCAGCTTGGAGGGAGAAAGTTATTCACCCCTCCACTTT. It codes for CASSLEGESYSPLHF.

This chain joins TRBV20-1 and TRBJ1-5; 7 nucleotides match TRBD1. This CDR3 has 15 amino acids. Unmatched junction bases numbered 14, after V lost 6 bases and J lost 6 bases. Germline CDR1 and CDR2: DFQATT and SNEGSKA (reference sequence). The CDR3: CSASNPGQISQPQHF. As DNA, the CDR3 is TGCAGTGCCAGTAATCCGGGACAGATTTCTCAGCCCCAGCATTTT.

The V gene is TRBV18, the J gene TRBJ1-4; TRBD1 aligns across 7 bases. Germline V gene data show CDR1 as KGHSH and CDR2 as LQKENI. Germline trimming cut 3 bases from V and 4 bases from J; bases unmatched to any gene: 11. The CDR3 runs to 17 residues. The CDR3 loop is CASSPIRNRGINEKLFF. For the CDR3, the DNA is TGTGCCAGCTCACCCATTCGGAACAGGGGCATTAATGAAAAACTGTTTTTT.

This clone occurred a few times. V is TRBV6-5 and J is TRBJ2-3, with 8 bases that match TRBD1. In germline, CDR1 is MNHEY, CDR2 SVGAGI. The trim removed 6 bases at V and 2 bases at J, leaving 7 bases unmatched. The CDR3 contains 15 residues. This CDR3 reads CASRTGQVNTDTQYF. In DNA form, the CDR3 reads TGTGCCAGCAGAACGGGACAGGTTAACACAGATACGCAGTATTTT.

V usage is TRBV3-1 (or the pseudogene TRBV3-2) and J usage is TRBJ2-7; D gene uncertain. The CDR3 length is 13 residues. Trimming pared 1 base from V and 4 bases from J, leaving 8 bases between. CDR1 is LGHDT and CDR2 is YNNKEL in the germline V gene (reference sequence). CDR3 residues: CASSQAAGYEQYF. The CDR3 bases are TGTGCCAGCAGCCAAGCGGCAGGATACGAGCAGTACTTC.

This clone was seen only a few times. The chain is built from TRBV7-3 and TRBJ2-3; possible D gene TRBD2, 6 bases. Germline values: CDR1 SGHTA, CDR2 FQGTGA. The V end was cut by 3 bases, the J end by 4 bases, with 11 bases between. CDR3 length equals 14 residues. The chain's CDR3 is CASSLSRRADTQYF. The CDR3 DNA is TGTGCCAGCAGCTTGAGCAGGAGGGCAGATACGCAGTATTTT.

This chain connects TRBV5-8 to TRBJ1-4; D uncertain. CDR3 size: 14 residues. Germline CDR1 and CDR2: SGHTS and YDEGEE. V lost 4 bases to trimming and J lost 0 bases, with 7 bases between them. CDR3 protein: CASSLRSTNEKLFF. Here the CDR3 DNA reads TGTGCCAGCAGCCTAAGATCAACTAATGAAAAACTGTTTTTT.

A note on this clone: Additional DNA sequences in this sample encode the identical CDR3. This rearrangement joins TRBV7-2 to TRBJ1-5; tentative D call: TRBD1 (5 bases). Germline V gene data show CDR1 as SGHTA and CDR2 as FQGNSA. Deletions cut 3 bases from V and 2 bases from J, with 8 bases between. The CDR3 has 14 amino acids. Here the CDR3 DNA reads TGTGCCAGCAGCTTGGAAGGGGGCAATCAGCCCCAGCATTTT. This encodes CASSLEGGNQPQHF.

This clone was seen a few times. The gene calls are TRBV14 and TRBJ1-6, with 9 bases identical to TRBD1. V lost 3 bases to trimming and J lost 11 bases; unmatched junction nucleotides: 2. The length of the CDR3 is 13 residues. Germline V lookup: CDR1 SGHDN, CDR2 FVKESK. In DNA form, the CDR3 reads TGTGCCAGCAGCCAGGACAGGGGTCCACCCCTCCACTTT. Protein product: CASSQDRGPPLHF.

The V and J genes are TRBV28 and TRBJ2-5, with a possible D match to TRBD2 (5 bases). With 2 bases removed from V and 4 bases from J, the gap between germline ends came to 14 bases. This CDR3 contains 15 residues. Germline CDR1 reads MDHEN; CDR2 reads SYDVKM. CDR3 region: CASSLNGVARETQYF. The CDR3 bases are TGTGCCAGCAGTTTAAACGGGGTGGCAAGAGAGACCCAGTACTTC.

The chain employs TRBV5-1 and TRBJ1-1, with 8 bases lining up with TRBD1. The CDR3 has 13 residues. V shed 3 bases, J shed 5 bases, and the junction held 3 bases outside the gene matches. CDR1 and CDR2 from the germline V gene are SGHRS and YFSETQ. CDR3 region: CASSSGGDTEAFF. As DNA, the CDR3 is TGCGCCAGCAGCTCAGGGGGCGATACTGAAGCTTTCTTT.

The V gene is TRBV18, the J gene TRBJ1-3, with no clear D. The germline CDR1 and CDR2 sequences are KGHSH and LQKENI. This CDR3 is 17 amino acids long. Trimming cost V 1 base and J 4 bases, with 17 bases left between them. The CDR3 spells CASSPRREELSGNTIYF. As DNA, the CDR3 is TGTGCCAGCTCACCACGGAGGGAAGAGTTGTCCGGAAACACCATATATTTT.

This clone was seen once. The chain recombines TRBV5-8 with TRBJ2-5; TRBD2 aligns across 7 bases. With 2 bases clipped from V and 2 bases from J, the junction kept 9 bases outside the gene matches. The CDR3 runs 16 residues. Germline-derived CDR1 and CDR2 are SGHTS and YDEGEE. CDR3 nucleotide sequence: TGTGCCAGCAGCTTAATGGCTAGCGGTTTACAAGAGACCCAGTACTTC. This encodes CASSLMASGLQETQYF.